The TCR beta chain under discussion was sequenced for a study of control samples from healthy donors and cancer patients (dated by TCRdb to 2018 to 2021). This clone was recorded only once. It has no known antigen specificity. Base qualities are not provided; no much larger clone lies one nucleotide away. Trimming takes 9 bases from V and 3 bases from J, and the germline ends sit 17 bases apart. The CDR3 numbers 15 residues from cysteine through phenylalanine. Just the 45-base CDR3 DNA is kept, in frame starting at base 1. The germline V gene (reference sequence) specifies LGHDT as CDR1 and YNNKEL as CDR2. Library construction relied on the immunoSEQ multiplex PCR assay. The table was pulled from immuneACCESS by TCRdb, which kept in-frame rearrangements only. Such tables lose some clones; where checked, under half of the loss comes from unresolved V genes, and the rest has no known cause. Present in this sample are some 74,000 clones, approximately 94% of which were seen just once. Of the sample, over 2.5% falls within the top ten clones.

The sequence is built from TRBV3-1 (or the pseudogene TRBV3-2) and TRBJ2-2; a confident D gene designation cannot be given. This receptor was obtained from a woman in her thirties in good health. Sample: blood. In nucleotides, the sequence is TGTGCCAGTAGAGCGCCCGTCTTGGACACCGGGGAGCTGTTTTTT. This encodes CASRAPVLDTGELFF.